This TCR beta chain was captured in a study of cytomegalovirus exposure and HLA in healthy donors. This clone was found a few times. Antigen unknown. Study-wide findings and caveats: One variant, a missense change in DCLRE1C, was linked in a later analysis to TCR beta V- and J-gene trimming.

60 Vbeta and 13 Jbeta primers were used in PCR. Clones were read by immunoSEQ multiplex PCR, and TCRdb kept only the in-frame ones, dropping some. The repertoire holds about 140,000 clones, with roughly a tenth as singletons. V lost 6 bases to trimming and J lost 5 bases; unmatched junction nucleotides: 4. CDR1 and CDR2 from the germline V gene are SNHLY and FYNNEI. This CDR3 comprises 14 residues. The V and J genes are TRBV2 and TRBJ1-5; TRBD1 matches at 10 bases. The sequence derives from a male donor in good health and CMV-seronegative. What was sequenced was PBMCs. CDR3 bases: TGTGCCAGCAGCCGGACAGGGGGAGATCAGCCCCAGCATTTT. Translation: CASSRTGGDQPQHF.